These 18 T cell receptor beta chains share one sample of origin, sequenced in a study of T cell responses to AZD1222 COVID-19 vaccine. Produced via immunoSEQ multiplex PCR; TCRdb's table is partial and in-frame only. The table has 150,000 to 200,000 clones, roughly 90% seen once. Sequences were derived from peripheral blood, sampled on day 0 of AZD1222 vaccination. The receptors were gathered from an adult in good health.

This chain connects TRBV18 to TRBJ1-2; weak D call: TRBD1 (6 bases). Germline V gene lookup returns CDR1 KGHSH and CDR2 LQKENI. CDR3 size: 14 residues. V lost 2 bases and J lost 6, with 13 bases in between. The CDR3 region is CASSPTAQGDGYTF. The DNA for the CDR3 is TGTGCCAGCTCACCAACCGCACAGGGAGATGGCTACACCTTC. The variable domain in full, completed from reference TRBV18 and TRBJ1-2, reads NAGVMQNPRHLVRRRGQEARLRCSPMKGHSHVYWYRQLPEEGLKFMVYLQKENIIDESGMPKERFSAEFPKEGPSILRIQQVVRGDSAAYFCASSPTAQGDGYTFGSGTRLTVV.

The V call is TRBV7-2, the J call TRBJ1-1; a possible D gene is TRBD1 (5 bases). The CDR3 has 15 amino acids. In germline, CDR1 is SGHTA, CDR2 FQGNSA. Trimming shortened V by 5 bases and J by 8 bases, and 21 bases separated the two germline ends. This chain's CDR3 is CASSNRPRVGREAFF. DNA for the CDR3: TGTGCCAGCAGCAATAGACCCAGGGTCGGGCGAGAAGCTTTCTTT. Full variable domain (rest looked up from reference TRBV7-2 and TRBJ1-1): GAGVSQSPSNKVTEKGKDVELRCDPISGHTALYWYRQSLGQGLEFLIYFQGNSAPDKSGLPSDRFSAERTGGSVSTLTIQRTQQEDSAVYLCASSNRPRVGREAFFGQGTRLTVV.

V gene TRBV21-1 combines with J gene TRBJ2-3; TRBD2 is the table's D call and was not checked against the DNA. TRBV21-1 is reported as a pseudogene. The CDR3 spans 20 residues. For the CDR3, the DNA is TGTGCCAGCAGCAAAGTTGCTAGCGGGGGACCCCGTAGTTTCACAGATACGCAGTATTTT. Encoded protein: CASSKVASGGPRSFTDTQYF.

V usage is TRBV9 and J usage is TRBJ2-3, with TRBD2 matching over 7 bases. Unmatched junction bases numbered 12, after V lost 4 bases and J lost 1 base. This CDR3 comprises 17 residues. Germline assignment: CDR1 SGDLS and CDR2 YYNGEE. The CDR3 coding sequence is TGTGCCAGCAGCCCCCGGGGAGGCGCGGGGGGCACAGATACGCAGTATTTT. Translating gives CASSPRGGAGGTDTQYF.

V gene TRBV27 combines with J gene TRBJ1-2; TRBD1 matches 10 bases. V gave up 6 bases and J gave up 8 bases; unmatched junction bases: 3. The germline gives CDR1 MNHEY, CDR2 SMNVEV (reference sequence). The CDR3 loop spans 12 amino acids. The CDR3 DNA sequence: TGTGCCAGCAGGACAGGGGGCGGCGGCTACACCTTC. Protein: CASRTGGGGYTF.

This chain uses TRBV7-2 with TRBJ2-7; 9 nucleotides align to TRBD2. This CDR3 has 15 amino acids. Germline CDR1 reads SGHTA; CDR2 reads FQGNSA. The ends lost 6 bases at V and 2 bases at J; junction bases unmatched: 8. The CDR3 loop is CASSSTAGGPYEQYF. The DNA of the CDR3 is TGTGCCAGCAGTTCCACCGCGGGAGGGCCCTACGAGCAGTACTTC.

This sequence joins TRBV18 and TRBJ1-2, with 9 bases fitting TRBD1. This CDR3 is 15 amino acids long. Germline V gives CDR1 KGHSH, CDR2 LQKENI. The J segment lost 5 bases and the V segment lost 3 bases, leaving 7 bases of the junction unmatched. The CDR3 is CASSPPGQGNYGYTF. CDR3 nucleotides: TGTGCCAGCTCACCCCCGGGACAGGGCAATTATGGCTACACCTTC.

V is TRBV13 and J is TRBJ2-7; 10 nucleotides agree with TRBD1. The length of the CDR3 is 16 residues. J was trimmed by 6 bases and V by 3 bases; bases with no gene match: 11. The germline V gene encodes CDR1 PRHDT and CDR2 FYEKMQ (reference sequence). The CDR3 DNA reads as TGTGCCAGCAGCTTTAGGCTTCCGGGACAGGGGTCCGAGCAGTACTTC. Translated, it gives CASSFRLPGQGSEQYF.

This chain uses TRBV2 with TRBJ2-1; D is tentatively TRBD1 or TRBD2 (5 bases each). The CDR3 has 14 amino acids. Trimming took off 6 bases at V and 7 bases at J, with 16 bases between the two ends. CDR1 is SNHLY, CDR2 FYNNEI, per germline. CDR3 protein: CASRVETGRNEQFF. The CDR3 nucleotides read TGTGCCAGCAGGGTAGAAACGGGGCGAAATGAGCAGTTCTTC.

The gene calls are TRBV6-1 and TRBJ2-7, with 9 bases lining up with TRBD1. CDR3 length equals 17 residues. The V gene end was trimmed by 1 base and the J gene end by 1 base; junction bases not matched to a gene: 8. Germline CDR1 is MNHNS and CDR2 is SASEGT. CDR3 sequence: CASSEVGRDRASYEQYF. CDR3 DNA: TGTGCCAGCAGTGAAGTTGGGCGGGACAGGGCATCCTACGAGCAGTACTTC.

This clone was seen just once. The chain combines TRBV2 with TRBJ2-3, with D perhaps TRBD2 (7 bases). V was shortened by 8 bases and J by 4 bases, with 10 bases between the two germline ends. This CDR3 region has 12 residues. CDR1 SNHLY and CDR2 FYNNEI come from the germline V gene. The CDR3 protein is CASGGGADTQYF. The CDR3 nucleotides are TGTGCCAGCGGAGGGGGGGCAGATACGCAGTATTTT.

This clone was detected only once. This rearrangement joins TRBV7-9 to TRBJ2-2, with a weak D call TRBD1 (5 bases). V was shortened by 5 bases and J by 3 bases, with 13 bases between the two germline ends. The CDR3 is 15 residues long. Germline V gives CDR1 SEHNR, CDR2 FQNEAQ (reference sequence). The CDR3 region has the DNA TGTGCCAGCAGCACGACAGTATCCGACACCGGGGAGCTGTTTTTT. This codes for CASSTTVSDTGELFF.

The genes are TRBV11-3 and TRBJ2-5; D possibly matches TRBD1 or TRBD2 (5 bases each). Trimming removed 4 bases at V and 5 bases at J, with 17 bases between. Germline CDR1 reads SGHNT; CDR2 reads YENEEA. The CDR3 is 15 amino acids. This CDR3 reads CASSSLRDPGETQYF. DNA of the CDR3: TGTGCCAGCAGCTCACTCAGGGATCCGGGGGAGACCCAGTACTTC.

The chain is built from TRBV13 and TRBJ2-1; no clear D gene. Trimming took 1 base from V and 9 from J, leaving 7 bases between them. The CDR3 totals 12 residues. The germline V gene has CDR1 PRHDT and CDR2 FYEKMQ (reference sequence). The CDR3 nucleotides read TGTGCCAGCAGCTTAGTCCGTGGTGAGCAGTTCTTC. Amino acid sequence: CASSLVRGEQFF.

The rearrangement joins TRBV7-9 to TRBJ1-2; 10 bases are a match to TRBD1. Germline CDR1 and CDR2: SEHNR and FQNEAQ (reference sequence). This CDR3 is 16 amino acids long. Trimming at V came to 6 bases and at J to 1 base, leaving 8 bases not matched to a gene. CDR3 in DNA: TGTGCCAGCAGGAAGACAGGGGGCTTGAATAACTATGGCTACACCTTC. Its protein is CASRKTGGLNNYGYTF.

This chain links TRBV20-1 with TRBJ2-3; D remains unclear. Germline V gene data show CDR1 as DFQATT and CDR2 as SNEGSKA (reference sequence). CDR3 length: 11 amino acids. V was pared by 5 bases and J by 4 bases, with 7 bases between. CDR3 protein: CSAGKADTQYF. The CDR3 DNA reads TGCAGTGCTGGAAAAGCAGATACGCAGTATTTT.

CDR3 in amino acids: CASSPSTSGPYEQYF. CDR3 bases: TGTGCCAGCAGCCCGTCGACTAGCGGGCCCTACGAGCAGTACTTC. The rearrangement uses TRBV9 and TRBJ2-7; TRBD2 aligns across 10 bases. The CDR3 has 15 residues. V trimming: 4 bases; J trimming: 2 bases; junction bases outside the gene matches: 6. The V gene's germline CDR1 is SGDLS and CDR2 YYNGEE.

The rearrangement joins TRBV7-9 to TRBJ1-5; D uncertain. The V gene lost 5 bases and the J gene lost 3 bases, with 5 bases spanning the gap. The germline CDR1 and CDR2 sequences are SEHNR and FQNEAQ (reference sequence). The CDR3 sequence is 12 residues long. The CDR3 region is CASSQYNQPQHF. CDR3 nucleotides: TGTGCCAGCAGCCAATACAATCAGCCCCAGCATTTT.